This T cell receptor beta chain was recorded in a study of blood T cell dynamics during melanoma immunotherapy (dated by TCRdb to about 2020). Turning to the overall study: Patients with metastatic melanoma were treated with first-line pembrolizumab or nivolumab plus ipilimumab as standard of care in the United Kingdom. A training cohort was formed from consecutive patients, and a further independent group of patients from the same centre was pooled into an external validation set. To find early correlates of response, the study profiled the peripheral T cell receptor repertoires of patients with metastatic melanoma both before and after one cycle of checkpoint inhibitor therapy. Summary of the overall study and its limitations: Unlike progressors, patients who went on to achieve disease control showed a bifurcated reorganization of the PBMC repertoire at W3, with either increased clonality or increased diversity. Whether the T cell clones behind the repertoire changes were melanoma-specific or instead reflected general immune activation was something the study could not determine. The relatively small sample size was acknowledged as something that could potentially limit how far the results can be generalized.

The germline V gene provides CDR1 MNHEY and CDR2 SVGAGI. Trimming takes 11 bases from V and 2 bases from J, and the germline ends sit 21 bases apart. The cysteine opens and the phenylalanine closes a CDR3 of 15 amino acids. Only the CDR3 part of the read is kept: 45 bases, read in frame from the first base. Details on this clone: The antigen this receptor binds is unknown. No per-base quality is available; no much larger clone lies one base away.

Every bulk PBMC sample had a fixed 350 ng of DNA loaded. TCR beta CDR3 sequences were amplified from genomic DNA with the immunoSEQ TCRb Assay kit following manufacturer instructions. The KAPA Library Quantification Kit for Illumina platforms was used to quantify pooled libraries by qPCR. Pooled libraries were sequenced on an Illumina NextSeq 500, clustered at about 0.55-1.2 pM. Under the source paper's analysis protocol: Analysis of the TCR data relied on immunoSEQ ANALYZER and the R LymphoSeq package. A rearrangement efficiency score was calculated as productive divided by the sum of productive and non-productive CDR3 sequences. Within each patient, timepoints were compared pairwise for clonality, measured with the Gini coefficient, and for diversity, measured with the Renyi index at alpha=1. Clonal relatedness used an edit distance of 3, and repertoire similarity used the Bhattacharyya coefficient, both computed in LymphoSeq. To classify response, a linear discriminant analysis based on week-3 changes in clonality and diversity was built with the R MASS and caret packages. Drawn from immuneACCESS, this table holds only the in-frame rearrangements with V and J called that TCRdb kept. Clones are partly lost; checked studies trace under half to an unresolved V gene and leave the rest unexplained. V and J calls plus clone size are reproduced from that table; the DNA served to infer D and trimming. The sample yields fewer than 18,000 clones; around 85% were counted once. Approximately 4.3% of the sample rests with the top ten.

Taken with the paper, the label for time point translates to: pre-treatment baseline. Blood samples were collected before treatment (T0) and at week 3 (W3), after the first cycle of checkpoint blockade. Except for a couple of patients with rapid clinical progression, response was assessed 12 weeks after the first infusion by RECIST 1.1; disease control meant complete response, partial response or stable disease. Patients were excluded for prior systemic cancer treatment, concomitant immunosuppressant therapy or synchronous other active malignancies. TCR beta was sequenced in both bulk PBMC and plasma cell-free DNA in order to track circulating cells as well as T cell turnover. Lymphoprep and SepMate tubes were used to isolate PBMC from blood, and red cell lysis was then performed. QIAamp DNA Blood Mini kits were used to extract DNA from both PBMC and sorted T cell subsets.

Source: blood, taken from a patient treated with checkpoint blockade. The receptor was isolated from a human donor with melanoma. The chain couples TRBV6-5 to TRBJ1-2, with the D segment identity uncertain. The CDR3: CAQPETRAINYGYTF. The nucleotide sequence is TGTGCCCAACCTGAGACGAGGGCGATAAACTATGGCTACACCTTC.